This T cell receptor beta chain was recorded in a study of PD-1 blockade in classical Hodgkin lymphoma. Findings and caveats of the study: Similar baseline diversity was found in complete responders and newly diagnosed patients.

Of note for this clone: What it recognizes is unknown.

Time point denoted: cycle 4 day 1 (C4D1), after 5 to 7 weeks of nivolumab. After autologous stem cell transplantation all patients relapsed, and prior brentuximab vedotin exposure differed between cohorts. Profiling relied on immunoSEQ multiplex PCR, and the TCRdb table lists in-frame clones only, not all of them. In the table there are roughly 50,000 clones, around 87% of which are singletons. Material: peripheral blood mononuclear cells (PBMCs), obtained before the fourth cycle of nivolumab. The sequence derives from a human donor with classical Hodgkin lymphoma.

CDR3 sequence: CASSVMVADTQYF. CDR3 nucleotide sequence: TGTGCCAGCAGTGTTATGGTAGCAGATACGCAGTATTTT. V and J are TRBV6-1 and TRBJ2-3; no reliable D call. Between the trimmed V and J ends, which lost 4 bases and 4 bases, there was a span of 9 bases. The CDR3 runs 13 residues. The V gene's germline CDR1 is MNHNS and CDR2 SASEGT.